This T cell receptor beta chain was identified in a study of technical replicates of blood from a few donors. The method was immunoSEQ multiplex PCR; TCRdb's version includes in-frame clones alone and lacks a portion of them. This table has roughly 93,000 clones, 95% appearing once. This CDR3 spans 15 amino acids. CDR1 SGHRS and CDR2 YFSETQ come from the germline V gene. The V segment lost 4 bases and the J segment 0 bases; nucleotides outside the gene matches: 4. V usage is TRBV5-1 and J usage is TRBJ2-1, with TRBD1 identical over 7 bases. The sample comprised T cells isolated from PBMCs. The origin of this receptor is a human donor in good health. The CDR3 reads CASSLTGSSYNEQFF. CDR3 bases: TGCGCCAGCAGCCTGACAGGGAGCTCCTACAATGAGCAGTTCTTC.